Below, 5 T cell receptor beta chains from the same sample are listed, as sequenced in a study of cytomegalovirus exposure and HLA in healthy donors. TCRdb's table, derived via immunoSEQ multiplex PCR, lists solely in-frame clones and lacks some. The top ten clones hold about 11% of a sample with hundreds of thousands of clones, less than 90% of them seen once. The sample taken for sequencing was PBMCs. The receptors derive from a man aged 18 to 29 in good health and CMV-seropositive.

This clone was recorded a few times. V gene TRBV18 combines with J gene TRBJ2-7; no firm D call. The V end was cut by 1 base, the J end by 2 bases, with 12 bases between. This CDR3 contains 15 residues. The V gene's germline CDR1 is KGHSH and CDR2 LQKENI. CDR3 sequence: CASSPRAVGPYEQYF. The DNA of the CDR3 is TGTGCCAGCTCACCACGGGCAGTTGGCCCCTACGAGCAGTACTTC.

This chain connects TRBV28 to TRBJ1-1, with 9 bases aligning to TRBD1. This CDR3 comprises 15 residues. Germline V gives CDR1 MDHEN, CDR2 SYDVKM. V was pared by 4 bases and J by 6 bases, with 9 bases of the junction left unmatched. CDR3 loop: CASSSPGQGLSEAFF. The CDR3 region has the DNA TGTGCCAGCAGTTCCCCGGGACAGGGCTTGTCTGAAGCTTTCTTT.

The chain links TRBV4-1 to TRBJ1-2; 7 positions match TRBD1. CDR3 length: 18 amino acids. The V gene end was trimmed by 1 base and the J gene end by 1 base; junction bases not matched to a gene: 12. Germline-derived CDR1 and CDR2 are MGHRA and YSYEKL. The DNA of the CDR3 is TGCGCCAGCAGCCAAGCATCGAGACTGACAGGGAGTAACTATGGCTACACCTTC. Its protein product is CASSQASRLTGSNYGYTF.

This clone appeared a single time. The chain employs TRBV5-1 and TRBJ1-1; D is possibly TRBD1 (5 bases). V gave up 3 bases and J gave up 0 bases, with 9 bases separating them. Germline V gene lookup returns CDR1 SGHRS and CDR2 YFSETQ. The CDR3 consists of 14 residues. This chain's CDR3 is CASSSGPMNTEAFF. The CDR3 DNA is TGCGCCAGCAGCTCGGGACCGATGAACACTGAAGCTTTCTTT.

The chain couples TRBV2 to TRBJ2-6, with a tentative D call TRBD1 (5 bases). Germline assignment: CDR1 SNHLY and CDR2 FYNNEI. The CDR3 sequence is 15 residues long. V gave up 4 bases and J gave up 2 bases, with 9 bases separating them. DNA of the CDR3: TGTGCCAGCAGTGTCTCCAGGGCTGGGGCCAACGTCCTGACTTTC. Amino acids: CASSVSRAGANVLTF.